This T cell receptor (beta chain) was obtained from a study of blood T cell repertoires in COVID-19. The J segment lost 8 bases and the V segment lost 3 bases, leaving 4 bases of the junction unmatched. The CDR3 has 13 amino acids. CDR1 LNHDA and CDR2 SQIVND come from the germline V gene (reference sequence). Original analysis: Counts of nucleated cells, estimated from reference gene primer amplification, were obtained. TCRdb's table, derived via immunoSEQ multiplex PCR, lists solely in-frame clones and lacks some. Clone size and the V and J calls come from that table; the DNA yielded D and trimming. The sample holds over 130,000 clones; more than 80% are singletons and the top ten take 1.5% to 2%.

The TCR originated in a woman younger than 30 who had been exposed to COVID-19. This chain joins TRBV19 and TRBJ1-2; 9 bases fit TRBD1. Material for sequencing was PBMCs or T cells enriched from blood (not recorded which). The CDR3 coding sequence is TGTGCCAGTAGTATGTGGGACAGGGACGGCTACACCTTC. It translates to CASSMWDRDGYTF.